This TCR beta chain is from a study of T-cell reconstitution after alpha-beta-depleted transplantation in children. This clonotype has ten or more counts. What it recognizes is unknown. Germline V gene lookup returns CDR1 SQVTM and CDR2 ANQGSEA. Trimming at V came to 5 bases and at J to 0 bases, leaving 10 bases not matched to a gene. The CDR3 length is 16 residues. As it was prepared, the TCRbeta library received unique molecular identifiers. In TCRdb, the PCR reads were re-called with MiXCR into one record per CDR3 protein. Of 110,000 or so distinct CDR3 sequences in the sample, 5% to 8% are singletons; the top ten hold roughly 24%. Study results and limitations: Expanded graft clones, several hundred of them, were reportedly the source of alpha-beta T cells about two months after transplant.

The sequencing used PBMCs, mostly from graft donor cells, collected 360 days after TCRalphabeta/CD19-depleted stem cell transplant. This sequence joins TRBV29-1 and TRBJ2-4, with 7 nucleotides matching TRBD1. The TCR sequence derives from a male patient between 2 and 9 years old who had a stem cell transplant for acute lymphoblastic leukemia, so the T cells may come from the graft donor. The CDR3 loop is CSVSGQARGAKNIQYF. CDR3 in DNA: TGCAGCGTTTCCGGACAGGCTAGGGGAGCCAAAAACATTCAGTACTTC.